One and the same sample provided the 28 T cell receptor beta chains below, sequenced in a study of cytomegalovirus exposure and HLA in healthy donors (dated by TCRdb to 2017 to 2019). The receptor library was made with the immunoSEQ multiplex PCR assay. For the multiplex PCR, a mixture combining 60 forward primers for TCR Vbeta segments and 13 reverse primers for TCR Jbeta segments was used. Entries here come from immuneACCESS through TCRdb and include only in-frame sequences with V and J called. Some clones fail to appear in such tables; in the studies checked, an unresolved V gene covers under half of the shortfall, and the cause of the remainder is unknown. The sample table contains roughly 70,000 clones; only one count was recorded for about 67% of them. The biggest ten clones account for about an eighth of the sample. The sample taken for sequencing was PBMCs. The receptors come from a human donor in good health.

The rearrangement links TRBV6-6 to TRBJ1-1; maybe TRBD1 (5 bases). V shed 8 bases and J shed 4 bases, with 14 bases lying between them. This CDR3 comprises 13 residues. CDR1 MNHNY and CDR2 SVGAGI come from the germline V gene (reference sequence). This CDR3 reads CASEAAGGTEAFF. The CDR3 bases are TGTGCCAGCGAAGCGGCCGGGGGCACTGAAGCTTTCTTT.

The chain couples TRBV7-9 to TRBJ2-5; D is possibly TRBD2 (5 bases). Germline V gene data show CDR1 as SEHNR and CDR2 as FQNEAQ (reference sequence). This CDR3 is built from 16 residues. V lost 5 bases and J lost 3, with 19 bases in between. CDR3 residues: CASSPRMRAWEETQYF. CDR3 nucleotides: TGTGCCAGCAGCCCCCGTATGAGGGCATGGGAAGAGACCCAGTACTTC.

The V and J genes are TRBV7-9 and TRBJ2-5; 7 bases line up with TRBD2. CDR3 size: 14 residues. V shed 3 bases, J shed 5 bases, and the junction held 6 bases outside the gene matches. CDR1 is SEHNR, CDR2 FQNEAQ, per germline (reference sequence). The CDR3 sequence is CASSFTTGGETQYF. The CDR3 DNA is TGTGCCAGCAGCTTTACGACGGGAGGCGAGACCCAGTACTTC.

This chain joins TRBV19 and TRBJ2-1, with D maybe TRBD1 (5 bases). Germline values: CDR1 LNHDA, CDR2 SQIVND (reference sequence). V was pared by 7 bases and J by 0 bases, with 10 bases between. The CDR3 extends over 14 amino acids. The CDR3 DNA sequence: TGTGCCAGTAATGGGGCTGGCTCCTACAATGAGCAGTTCTTC. It codes for CASNGAGSYNEQFF.

The chain couples TRBV18 to TRBJ1-1, with D tentatively TRBD1 (6 bases). CDR3 length: 13 residues. V lost 4 bases to trimming and J lost 2 bases, with 8 bases between them. Germline V gene data show CDR1 as KGHSH and CDR2 as LQKENI. CDR3 in amino acids: CASSRTANTEAFF. The CDR3 coding sequence is TGTGCCAGCTCACGGACAGCCAACACTGAAGCTTTCTTT.

The J gene is TRBJ2-7, the V gene TRBV7-2, with D tentatively TRBD2 (5 bases). Trimming cost V 3 bases and J 2 bases, with 8 bases left between them. Germline-derived CDR1 and CDR2 are SGHTA and FQGNSA. The CDR3 runs 13 residues. CDR3 loop: CASSFPGAYEQYF. The CDR3 region has the DNA TGTGCCAGCAGCTTCCCCGGGGCCTACGAGCAGTACTTC.

The rearrangement links TRBV10-2 to TRBJ1-1; weak D call: TRBD1 (5 bases). The CDR3 has 16 residues. Germline CDR1 reads WSHSY; CDR2 reads SAAADI. The V end was cut by 6 bases, the J end by 3 bases, with 20 bases between. The CDR3 DNA follows: TGCGCCAGCAGACCTATGAGGGGCCGGGAGGACACTGAAGCTTTCTTT. Translation gives CASRPMRGREDTEAFF.

The chain carries TRBV5-1 and TRBJ2-2; a possible D gene is TRBD2 (7 bases). V lost 4 bases and J lost 1, with 14 bases in between. The CDR3 is made up of 16 amino acids. Germline loops: CDR1 SGHRS, CDR2 YFSETQ. This CDR3 is CASSLRGAVNTGELFF. Here the CDR3 DNA reads TGCGCCAGCAGCCTCCGGGGGGCAGTGAACACCGGGGAGCTGTTTTTT.

This clone was seen just once. This chain connects TRBV4-1 to TRBJ1-2; 9 bases fit TRBD1. The J segment lost 3 bases and the V segment lost 1 base, leaving 6 bases of the junction unmatched. The CDR3 is 16 amino acids. CDR1 MGHRA and CDR2 YSYEKL come from the germline V gene. DNA of the CDR3: TGCGCCAGCAGCCAAGCTCGGACAGGGGCCTACTATGGCTACACCTTC. Amino acids: CASSQARTGAYYGYTF.

V usage is TRBV29-1 and J usage is TRBJ1-1, with 8 bases fitting TRBD1. This CDR3 contains 12 residues. J lost 3 bases, V lost 6 bases, and 3 bases had no gene match. The germline gives CDR1 SQVTM, CDR2 ANQGSEA. The CDR3 loop is CSVTTGDTEAFF. DNA for the CDR3: TGCAGCGTCACGACAGGGGACACTGAAGCTTTCTTT.

This clone was detected a few times. The chain is built from TRBV12-5 and TRBJ2-2; 9 bases are a match to TRBD2. Germline values: CDR1 LGHNT, CDR2 FRNRAP. This CDR3 comprises 19 residues. With V trimmed by 0 bases and J by 1 base, 9 bases remained unmatched. DNA for the CDR3: TGTGCTAGTGGTTTGGTTCTCCCGACTAGCGGAGGGAACACCGGGGAGCTGTTTTTT. Translation gives CASGLVLPTSGGNTGELFF.

A few counts support this clone. This chain links TRBV29-1 with TRBJ1-2, with D tentatively TRBD1 (5 bases). CDR1 and CDR2 (germline): SQVTM, ANQGSEA. The CDR3 extends over 12 amino acids. Deletions cut 6 bases from V and 1 base from J, with 9 bases between. The CDR3 spells CSVAGLNYGYTF. The CDR3 DNA reads as TGCAGCGTCGCGGGACTTAACTATGGCTACACCTTC.

By share, this clone ranks as medium-sized (0.01 to 0.1%). This chain uses TRBV6-6 with TRBJ1-1; TRBD1 is a possible D gene (6 bases). V shed 10 bases and J shed 0 bases, with 18 bases lying between them. This CDR3 has 15 residues. Germline lookup yields CDR1 MNHNY and CDR2 SVGAGI (reference sequence). In DNA, the CDR3 is TGTGCCATCGCCGTGGGGGGGGCCATGAACACTGAAGCTTTCTTT. It is translated as CAIAVGGAMNTEAFF.

In this sample, this clone turned up a few times. V gene TRBV11-2 combines with J gene TRBJ1-3; the D is unclear. CDR3 length: 14 amino acids. The V and J ends lost 2 bases and 0 bases respectively, with 5 bases between them. Germline CDR1 SGHAT, CDR2 FQNNGV. The CDR3 sequence is CASSLQFSGNTIYF. As DNA, the CDR3 is TGTGCCAGCAGCTTACAGTTCTCTGGAAACACCATATATTTT. Together with reference TRBV11-2 and TRBJ1-3, the CDR3 gives the full variable domain: EAGVAQSPRYKIIEKRQSVAFWCNPISGHATLYWYQQILGQGPKLLIQFQNNGVVDDSQLPKDRFSAERLKGVDSTLKIQPAKLEDSAVYLCASSLQFSGNTIYFGEGSWLTVV.

The chain joins TRBV4-1 to TRBJ1-5; D is perhaps TRBD1 (6 bases). The CDR3 has 14 residues. Germline V gene data show CDR1 as MGHRA and CDR2 as YSYEKL. V was clipped by 1 base and J by 2 bases, with 6 bases between them. CDR3 sequence (DNA): TGCGCCAGCAGCCAAGCAGGGGGCAATCAGCCCCAGCATTTT. Amino acids: CASSQAGGNQPQHF.

J is TRBJ1-4 and V is TRBV11-2, with D perhaps TRBD1 (5 bases). The CDR3 length is 14 residues. Trimming stripped 8 bases from V and 8 bases from J, with 18 bases between. The germline V gene encodes CDR1 SGHAT and CDR2 FQNNGV. The CDR3 nucleotides read TGTGCCAGCGCCAGGGCAAGGGGAGGGGAAAAACTGTTTTTT. It yields the protein CASARARGGEKLFF.

In DNA form, the CDR3 reads TGTGCCAGCAGTGACGGGGGACTAGCGGGTTACAATGAGCAGTTCTTC. This encodes CASSDGGLAGYNEQFF. The chain combines TRBV27 with TRBJ2-1; 12 bases map to TRBD2. The junction had 6 bases not matched to a gene; V was cut back by 5 bases and J by 4 bases. The CDR3 spans 16 residues. CDR1 and CDR2 (germline): MNHEY, SMNVEV (reference sequence).

J is TRBJ2-7 and V is TRBV4-2, with 11 bases matching TRBD2. The CDR3 has 16 amino acids. V shed 1 base, J shed 4 bases, and the junction held 6 bases outside the gene matches. The germline gives CDR1 LGHNA, CDR2 YNFKEQ. The CDR3 nucleotides read TGTGCCAGCAGCCAAGCTACCGGGACTAGCGGATACGAGCAGTACTTC. It encodes CASSQATGTSGYEQYF.

This clone was seen only a few times. The genes are TRBV25-1 and TRBJ1-4; a weak D match, TRBD1 (6 bases). V shed 3 bases and J shed 10 bases, with 18 bases lying between them. This CDR3 contains 15 residues. Germline CDR1 MGHDK, CDR2 SYGVNS. The CDR3 reads CASSDGGTGRGKLFF. The CDR3 region has the DNA TGTGCCAGCAGTGACGGAGGAACAGGGCGAGGAAAACTGTTTTTT.

The V call is TRBV5-1, the J call TRBJ2-2; 9 bases map to TRBD1. This CDR3 has 15 amino acids. The germline gives CDR1 SGHRS, CDR2 YFSETQ. Trimming cost V 3 bases and J 7 bases; bases outside gene matches: 7. The CDR3 loop is CASSSEQGADGELFF. The CDR3 nucleotides read TGCGCCAGCAGCTCGGAACAGGGGGCGGACGGGGAGCTGTTTTTT.

This clone has more than one count but fewer than ten. The chain is built from TRBV6-4 and TRBJ2-3; 9 nucleotides agree with TRBD2. CDR3 length: 15 residues. Germline V gene data show CDR1 as MRHNA and CDR2 as SNTAGT. V lost 6 bases and J lost 2; bases outside the gene matches: 6. The CDR3 DNA follows: TGTGCCAGCAGCCTAGCGGGACTCAACACAGATACGCAGTATTTT. Protein: CASSLAGLNTDTQYF.

The chain combines TRBV30 with TRBJ2-7; D is perhaps TRBD2 (7 bases). Germline values: CDR1 GTSNPN, CDR2 SVGIG (reference sequence). V was clipped by 0 bases and J by 6 bases, with 15 bases between them. The CDR3 runs to 14 residues. This CDR3 reads CAWSVGGRAGEQYF. The CDR3 DNA sequence: TGTGCCTGGAGTGTAGGGGGGAGGGCGGGCGAGCAGTACTTC.

The chain links TRBV30 to TRBJ1-5; TRBD1 agrees at 7 bases. The length of the CDR3 is 14 residues. Germline lookup yields CDR1 GTSNPN and CDR2 SVGIG (reference sequence). V was pared by 3 bases and J by 4 bases, with 6 bases of the junction left unmatched. CDR3: CAWRATGKNQPQHF. CDR3 coding DNA: TGTGCCTGGAGGGCGACAGGGAAGAATCAGCCCCAGCATTTT.

The DNA of the CDR3 is TGTGCCAGCAGCTTGGCCCCAGATGGCTACACCTTC. Residues: CASSLAPDGYTF. The chain employs TRBV5-8 and TRBJ1-2; the D is unclear. Germline V gives CDR1 SGHTS, CDR2 YDEGEE. Trimming left V 0 bases short and J 6 bases short, with 6 bases between. The CDR3 runs 12 residues.

The chain links TRBV30 to TRBJ2-2, with D possibly TRBD2 on 6 matching bases. V lost 0 bases and J lost 7, with 9 bases in between. This CDR3 is built from 13 residues. Germline V gives CDR1 GTSNPN, CDR2 SVGIG (reference sequence). The CDR3 loop reads CAWSVFGSGELFF. DNA of the CDR3: TGTGCCTGGAGTGTCTTCGGGAGCGGGGAGCTGTTTTTT.

Concerning this clone itself: At one end, the junction sequence differs from germline, possibly due to a read error. The chain employs TRBV27 and TRBJ2-7, with D uncertain. Germline V gene sequence: CDR1 MNHEY, CDR2 SMNVEV (reference sequence). CDR3 size: 14 residues. The CDR3, as DNA: TGTGCCAGCAGTTTATTTTTCGGAACCTACGAGCGGTACTTC. This translates into CASSLFFGTYERYF.

The CDR3 sequence: CASSSISRNSYEQYF. CDR3 DNA: TGTGCCAGCAGCTCTATTAGCCGGAATAGCTACGAGCAGTACTTC. The genes are TRBV6-1 and TRBJ2-5; the D is unclear. The J call may be in error: the DNA end matches TRBJ2-7 better. Germline assignment: CDR1 MNHNS and CDR2 SASEGT. CDR3 length: 15 amino acids.

A note on this clone: Other DNA sequences in this specimen translate into the identical CDR3. CDR3 nucleotides: TGCGCCAGCAGCCCCCAGACAGGACGACCGTCCTACGAGCAGTACTTC. Protein product: CASSPQTGRPSYEQYF. The chain carries TRBV5-1 and TRBJ2-7; a possible D gene is TRBD1 (6 bases). The V gene's germline CDR1 is SGHRS and CDR2 YFSETQ. V was cut by 4 bases and J by 1 base, with 18 bases left in between. The CDR3 extends over 16 amino acids.